This T cell receptor beta chain appears in the sequencing data of a study of T cell changes during pregnancy in multiple sclerosis. V lost 5 bases and J lost 7, with 9 bases in between. Germline V lookup: CDR1 MDHEN, CDR2 SYDVKM. The CDR3 loop spans 12 amino acids. Sequencing was performed with immunoSEQ multiplex PCR; in TCRdb, only in-frame clones are kept and a portion is missing. There are approximately 70,000 clones in the sample; nearly 95% occur only once, and less than 0.15% lies in the top ten. This sequence originates from a female donor with multiple sclerosis, enrolled in a pregnancy study. Specimen: CD4+ T cells from peripheral blood mononuclear cells, collected after pregnancy. The V call is TRBV28, the J call TRBJ2-4, with TRBD2 as a possible D gene (5 bases). The chain's CDR3 is CASSQRGNIQYF. In DNA, the CDR3 is TGTGCCAGCAGTCAGAGAGGGAACATTCAGTACTTC.